The 9 T cell receptor beta chains given below trace back to one sample, sequenced in a study of glioma-infiltrating T cells. Using RNA template, CDR3s of TCR alpha and beta were amplified with iRepertoire arm-PCR. MiXCR was run by TCRdb on the multiplex PCR reads, yielding one entry per CDR3 protein. The sample records about 200,000 distinct CDR3 sequences, roughly a third being singletons. The source material was glioma tissue, nonneoplastic brain tissue, or PBMCs (not recorded which). These receptor sequences come from a human donor with low-grade glioma or glioblastoma, undergoing nonglioma brain surgery, or in good health (not recorded which).

A word on this clonotype: This may come from a read error, since a much larger clone is one base off. Here the CDR3 reads CASSLDRNYEQNF. The CDR3 nucleotides read TGTGCCAGCAGCTTGGACAGAAATTACGAGCAGAACTTC. The J gene is TRBJ2-7, the V gene TRBV7-2, with D tentatively TRBD1 (6 bases). The CDR3 is 13 residues long. Germline values: CDR1 SGHTA, CDR2 FQGNSA.

In its sample, this clonotype was seen many times. This chain uses TRBV6-2 or TRBV6-3 with TRBJ1-1, with D perhaps matching TRBD1 (6 bases). Trimming took 4 bases from V and 2 from J, leaving 14 bases between them. This CDR3 is 15 amino acids long. The germline gives CDR1 MNHEY, CDR2 SVGEGT. In DNA, the CDR3 is TGTGCCAGCAGTTCCCCAGGGGAACCCAACACTGAAGCTTTCTTT. Its protein is CASSSPGEPNTEAFF.

A note on this clonotype: Germline and junction disagree at one end, which may indicate a read error. The rearrangement joins TRBV12-3 or TRBV12-4 to TRBJ1-4; 7 bases are shared with TRBD1. The CDR3 is 15 amino acids. CDR3 coding DNA: TGTGCCGGCAGTCCACGGACAGGATATAATGAAAAACTGTTTTTT. Translation gives CAGSPRTGYNEKLFF.

This clonotype was recorded at least ten times. A much larger clone lies one base from this, so it may be a read error. The V gene is TRBV12-3 or TRBV12-4, the J gene TRBJ1-3, with D perhaps TRBD1 (6 bases). V lost 6 bases and J 0 bases, leaving 6 bases between the germline ends. The CDR3 is 13 residues long. The CDR3 DNA reads as TGTGCCAGCAGGGACAGCTCTGGAAACACCATATATTTT. Its protein product is CASRDSSGNTIYF.

Concerning this clonotype: A much larger clone is a single base away; this may be a read error. The rearrangement uses TRBV4-1 and TRBJ2-7, with D maybe TRBD2 (7 bases). The CDR3 runs to 14 residues. Germline loops: CDR1 MGHRA, CDR2 YSYEKL. The DNA for the CDR3 is TGCACCAGCAGCCTGGGGGGGGGCGTCTACGAGCAGTACTTC. Encoded protein: CTSSLGGGVYEQYF.

This clonotype showed up many times. J is TRBJ2-1 and V is TRBV7-3; tentatively, D is TRBD2 (5 bases). Trimming shortened V by 5 bases and J by 8 bases, and 19 bases separated the two germline ends. Germline V CDR1 and CDR2: SGHTA, FQGTGA. CDR3 length: 15 residues. The CDR3 nucleotides read TGTGCCAGCAGCCCCGGGCCGGCTAGCAGCGATGAGCAGTTCTTC. Encoded protein: CASSPGPASSDEQFF.

A word on this clonotype: A much more abundant neighbour one base away suggests this may be a read error. The CDR3 reads CSARDITSGRRDEQFF. In DNA form, the CDR3 reads TGCAGTGCTAGAGATATTACTAGCGGGAGGAGGGATGAGCAGTTCTTC. The chain recombines TRBV20-1 with TRBJ2-1; TRBD2 matches 12 bases. CDR1 and CDR2 (germline): DFQATT, SNEGSKA (reference sequence). V gave up 0 bases and J gave up 8 bases; unmatched junction bases: 8. This CDR3 has 16 residues.

The chain is built from TRBV5-4 and TRBJ2-1, with 15 positions matching TRBD2. The CDR3 is 16 residues long. Per the germline V gene, CDR1 is SGHNT and CDR2 is YYREEE (reference sequence). V trimming: 5 bases; J trimming: 4 bases; junction bases outside the gene matches: 4. The CDR3 here is CASRTGTSGRYNEQFF. The CDR3 nucleotides read TGTGCCAGCAGGACCGGGACTAGCGGGAGGTACAATGAGCAGTTCTTC.

The table lists this clonotype with many counts. The J gene is TRBJ2-3, the V gene TRBV24-1; 9 positions match TRBD1. CDR3 length: 15 amino acids. In germline, CDR1 is KGHDR, CDR2 SFDVKD. The trim removed 9 bases at V and 5 bases at J, leaving 11 bases unmatched. The CDR3 loop reads CATSDTGTGIDTQYF. The CDR3 DNA is TGTGCCACCTCAGATACCGGGACAGGGATAGATACGCAGTATTTT.